This is a list of T cell receptor beta chains from one sample in a study of blood T cell repertoires in COVID-19. Sequenced by immunoSEQ multiplex PCR; TCRdb stores in-frame clones only, minus some. Of a few hundred thousand clones in the sample, about 89% were seen once. The sequencing input was peripheral blood. These receptors all stem from a man aged 35-49 years with acute or convalescent COVID-19. The CDR3 runs from the conserved cysteine through the conserved F or W. Each record gives: clone size, D gene, V gene, J gene, CDR3 protein, CDR3 DNA. The D gene is left open where the match is weak. Expanded clones are given a class, and other clones once, few, many or no size at all.

>.|TRBD1|TRBV9|TRBJ2-1
CASSVVDRGYNEQFF
TGTGCCAGCAGCGTAGTGGACAGGGGATACAATGAGCAGTTCTTC
>.|.|TRBV29-1|TRBJ1-2
CSVSPGGRHGYTF
TGCAGCGTTTCTCCGGGGGGCCGGCATGGCTACACCTTC
>.|.|TRBV19|TRBJ2-7
CASSSLSSYEQYF
TGTGCCAGTAGTAGTCTGAGCTCCTACGAGCAGTACTTC
>.|TRBD1|TRBV4-3|TRBJ1-1
CASSQQQGQRTEAFF
TGCGCCAGCAGCCAACAACAGGGGCAGCGGACTGAAGCTTTCTTT
>.|.|TRBV14|TRBJ2-5
CASSQGYGEDETQYF
TGTGCCAGCAGCCAAGGGTACGGGGAGGACGAGACCCAGTACTTC
>.|.|TRBV19|TRBJ2-7
CASSFQTATSYEQYF
TGTGCCAGTAGTTTCCAGACAGCAACCTCCTACGAGCAGTACTTC
>many|.|TRBV9|TRBJ2-7
CASSPRDKLEGPAYEQYF
TGTGCCAGCAGCCCTCGAGACAAATTGGAAGGTCCTGCCTACGAGCAGTACTTC
>.|.|TRBV12-3/TRBV12-4|TRBJ1-2
CASSFPGYGYTF
TGTGCCAGCAGTTTTCCAGGCTATGGCTACACCTTC
>.|.|TRBV1|TRBJ2-5
CTSSATGTGGQTQYF
TGCACCAGCAGCGCCACCGGGACAGGGGGACAGACCCAGTACTTC
>.|.|TRBV7-3|TRBJ1-3
CASSLSNSGNTIYF
TGTGCCAGCAGCTTATCCAACTCTGGAAACACCATATATTTT
>.|.|TRBV7-2|TRBJ2-7
CASSLGHPTYEQYF
TGTGCCAGCAGCTTAGGACACCCGACCTACGAGCAGTACTTC
>.|.|TRBV4-3|TRBJ2-3
CASSQEWASGTDTQYF
TGCGCCAGCAGCCAAGAATGGGCTAGCGGCACAGATACGCAGTATTTT
>.|TRBD2|TRBV5-1|TRBJ2-5
CASSLTSPGLAGEETQYF
TGCGCCAGCAGCTTGACCTCGCCGGGACTAGCGGGGGAAGAGACCCAGTACTTC
>few|.|TRBV19|TRBJ1-5
CASSRRGVGQPQHF
TGTGCCAGTAGTCGGCGGGGAGTGGGTCAGCCCCAGCATTTT
>.|.|TRBV28|TRBJ1-2
CASSLYLRGGYTF
TGTGCCAGCAGTTTATACCTACGCGGTGGCTACACCTTC
>.|.|TRBV12-3/TRBV12-4|TRBJ1-2
CASSLQAAPGYTF
TGTGCCAGCAGCCTCCAGGCCGCCCCTGGCTACACCTTC
>.|TRBD1|TRBV7-3|TRBJ2-3
CASSVLGDRSTDTQYF
TGTGCCAGCAGCGTCTTGGGGGACAGAAGCACAGATACGCAGTATTTT
>.|TRBD1|TRBV28|TRBJ1-5
CAAWDRGSNQPQHF
TGTGCCGCCTGGGACAGGGGAAGCAATCAGCCCCAGCATTTT
>.|.|TRBV29-1|TRBJ2-1
CSVEGIASSSYNEQFF
TGCAGCGTTGAAGGGATAGCGTCGAGCTCCTACAATGAGCAGTTCTTC
>.|TRBD1|TRBV27|TRBJ2-5
CASSFVGGSETQYF
TGTGCCAGCAGCTTTGTAGGGGGCTCAGAGACCCAGTACTTC
>.|TRBD1|TRBV29-1|TRBJ1-3
CSVEETRDRVSGNTIYF
TGCAGCGTTGAAGAAACCCGGGACAGGGTCTCTGGAAACACCATATATTTT
>once|TRBD1|TRBV7-9|TRBJ2-2
CASSSGTGNTGELFF
TGTGCCAGCAGTTCCGGGACAGGGAACACCGGGGAGCTGTTTTTT
>once|.|TRBV3-1/TRBV3-2|TRBJ1-5
CASSQGSGIYSNQPQHF
TGTGCCAGCAGCCAAGGTTCAGGGATTTATAGCAATCAGCCCCAGCATTTT
>.|TRBD1|TRBV7-9|TRBJ2-4
CASSSDRYIQYF
TGTGCCAGCAGCTCGGACAGGTACATTCAGTACTTC
>.|.|TRBV19|TRBJ1-1
CASRTGLNTEAFF
TGTGCCAGTAGAACAGGGTTGAACACTGAAGCTTTCTTT
>.|.|TRBV5-1|TRBJ1-1
CASRQTGMNTEAFF
TGCGCCAGCAGACAAACAGGAATGAACACTGAAGCTTTCTTT
>.|TRBD1|TRBV30|TRBJ2-7
CAWSPTGDYEQYF
TGTGCCTGGAGCCCGACAGGGGATTACGAGCAGTACTTC
>.|.|TRBV24-1|TRBJ2-1
CATSETGTPEQFF
TGTGCCACCAGTGAGACCGGGACACCAGAGCAGTTCTTC
>.|TRBD1|TRBV6-5|TRBJ1-1
CASQSGTGENTEAFF
TGTGCCAGTCAGAGCGGTACAGGGGAGAACACTGAAGCTTTCTTT
>.|.|TRBV2|TRBJ2-5
CASSGSTGTETQYF
TGTGCCAGCAGTGGATCGACAGGAACGGAGACCCAGTACTTC
>.|.|TRBV4-3|TRBJ2-6
CASSQDDGSGANVLTF
TGCGCCAGCAGCCAAGATGACGGGTCCGGGGCCAACGTCCTGACTTTC
>.|.|TRBV24-1|TRBJ2-7
CATSDSGVPYEQYF
TGTGCCACCAGTGATTCGGGGGTTCCCTACGAGCAGTACTTC
>.|TRBD1|TRBV6-5|TRBJ1-2
CASSPRQGYGYTF
TGTGCCAGCAGCCCCCGACAGGGATATGGCTACACCTTC
>.|TRBD1|TRBV7-9|TRBJ1-4
CASSFGTGIEKLFF
TGTGCCAGCAGCTTCGGGACAGGGATTGAAAAACTGTTTTTT
>.|TRBD1|TRBV19|TRBJ1-2
CASSARDRASYGYTF
TGTGCCAGTAGTGCCCGGGACAGGGCCTCCTATGGCTACACCTTC
>few|.|TRBV6-5|TRBJ1-3
CASSPQSGSGNTIYF
TGTGCCAGCAGTCCCCAGTCGGGCTCTGGAAACACCATATATTTT
>.|TRBD2|TRBV5-4|TRBJ2-7
CASSSGTSVAYEQYF
TGTGCCAGCAGCTCCGGGACTAGCGTGGCCTACGAGCAGTACTTC
>few|.|TRBV29-1|TRBJ1-1
CSVDRGNTEAFF
TGCAGCGTTGACCGGGGGAACACTGAAGCTTTCTTT
>.|TRBD2|TRBV19|TRBJ2-2
CASRTTSGRGGELFF
TGTGCCAGTAGGACGACTAGCGGGAGGGGAGGGGAGCTGTTTTTT
>.|.|TRBV7-6|TRBJ2-3
CASSRLPLGGPTDTQYF
TGTGCCAGCAGCCGTCTGCCCCTAGGCGGGCCCACAGATACGCAGTATTTT
>.|TRBD2|TRBV4-2|TRBJ2-5
CASSQEEVIAGGQETQYF
TGTGCCAGCAGCCAAGAAGAGGTAATAGCGGGGGGCCAAGAGACCCAGTACTTC
>few|.|TRBV5-1|TRBJ1-1
CASSLVGTPYAGTEAFF
TGCGCCAGCAGCTTGGTGGGGACACCCTATGCGGGCACTGAAGCTTTCTTT
>.|.|TRBV7-9|TRBJ1-5
CASSWGPKGSQPQHF
TGTGCCAGCAGCTGGGGGCCCAAAGGGAGTCAGCCCCAGCATTTT
>once|TRBD2|TRBV2|TRBJ2-3
CASSGLAGPDTQYF
TGTGCCAGCAGTGGACTAGCGGGACCAGATACGCAGTATTTT
>.|TRBD1|TRBV19|TRBJ1-6
CASSITGTAHSPLHF
TGTGCCAGTAGTATAACCGGGACAGCTCATTCACCCCTCCACTTT
>.|.|TRBV28|TRBJ2-7
CASSPPQGYEQYF
TGTGCCAGCAGTCCCCCACAGGGCTACGAGCAGTACTTC
>.|.|TRBV2|TRBJ2-5
CASADSPLVAQYF
TGTGCCAGCGCCGACAGCCCTCTTGTGGCCCAGTACTTC
>.|.|TRBV7-6|TRBJ1-2
CASSLSGRGKVDTF
TGTGCCAGCAGCTTATCTGGTAGGGGGAAAGTCGACACCTTC
>.|.|TRBV18|TRBJ1-5
CASSPASGITGGQPQHF
TGTGCCAGCTCACCAGCGTCCGGGATCACGGGCGGTCAGCCCCAGCATTTT
>.|TRBD1|TRBV6-4|TRBJ1-3
CASPGTGDPGNTIYF
TGTGCCAGCCCCGGGACAGGGGATCCTGGAAACACCATATATTTT